A selection of T cell receptor beta chains follows, all from one sample in a study of Graves' ophthalmopathy and Graves' hyperthyroidism. TCRdb used MiXCR to reprocess the multiplex PCR reads, holding one entry per CDR3 protein. The sample lists fewer than 400,000 distinct CDR3 sequences, about 18% occurring once. Specimen: peripheral blood. These receptors were collected from a woman aged 18-29 years with Graves' ophthalmopathy. The CDR3 runs from the conserved cysteine through the conserved F or W. Fields, in order: V gene, D gene, J gene, clone size, CDR3 protein, CDR3 DNA. A D gene is named only where the DNA matches it firmly. Rows may omit the clone size; those that give it use once, few, many or a size class.

>TRBV7-2|-|TRBJ2-7|many
CASSLDGGRGYEQYF
TGTGCCAGCAGCTTAGACGGGGGAAGGGGCTACGAGCAGTACTTC
>TRBV2|-|TRBJ1-5|many
CASSEGRSNQPQHF
TGTGCCAGCAGTGAAGGACGGAGCAATCAGCCCCAGCATTTT
>TRBV7-2|TRBD1|TRBJ2-5|-
CASSVMGQGQETQYF
TGTGCCAGCAGCGTTATGGGACAGGGACAAGAGACCCAGTACTTC
>TRBV10-3|-|TRBJ2-7|many
CAITSQDNYEQYF
TGTGCCATTACCTCCCAGGACAACTACGAGCAGTACTTC
>TRBV20-1|-|TRBJ1-2|many
CSASLTVGDGYTF
TGCAGTGCCTCCTTGACCGTGGGGGATGGCTACACCTTC
>TRBV6-1|-|TRBJ1-2|-
CASSPATYYGYTF
TGTGCCAGCAGTCCCGCAACCTACTATGGCTACACCTTC
>TRBV3-1|-|TRBJ1-6|few
CASSQATEGPGTPLHF
TGTGCCAGCAGCCAAGCGACAGAGGGGCCCGGAACACCCCTCCACTTT
>TRBV11-2|-|TRBJ1-1|many
CASSLGRGRLNTEAFF
TGTGCCAGCAGCTTAGGTCGGGGCCGTCTGAACACTGAAGCTTTCTTT
>TRBV12-3/TRBV12-4|-|TRBJ2-6|many
CASSSGMPGANVLTF
TGTGCCAGCAGTTCCGGGATGCCTGGGGCCAACGTCCTGACTTTC
>TRBV2|TRBD1|TRBJ1-5|many
CASSSGQGGVQPQHF
TGTGCCAGCAGTAGCGGACAGGGAGGAGTACAGCCCCAGCATTTT
>TRBV20-1|TRBD1|TRBJ1-2|-
CSVYSGTGYGYTF
TGCAGTGTCTATTCCGGGACAGGGTATGGCTACACCTTC
>TRBV5-1|TRBD1|TRBJ1-5|many
CASSPTGPASNQPQHF
TGCGCCAGCTCCCCGACAGGGCCGGCGAGCAATCAGCCCCAGCATTTT
>TRBV7-3|TRBD2|TRBJ2-3|many
CASSLTGRAHISTDTQYF
TGTGCCAGCAGCTTAACCGGGAGGGCCCACATTTCCACAGATACGCAGTATTTT
>TRBV7-2|TRBD2|TRBJ2-7|many
CASSLASWTSGASYEQYF
TGTGCCAGCAGCTTAGCTTCCTGGACTAGCGGAGCTTCCTACGAGCAGTACTTC
>TRBV29-1|-|TRBJ1-1|many
CSAPDGTEAFF
TGCAGCGCCCCCGACGGTACTGAAGCTTTCTTT
>TRBV19|-|TRBJ1-5|many
CASSIVTGNQPQHF
TGTGCCAGTAGTATCGTTACTGGCAATCAGCCCCAGCATTTT
>TRBV12-3/TRBV12-4|TRBD1|TRBJ1-1|many
CATRGGQGSTEAFF
TGTGCCACTCGTGGTGGACAGGGAAGCACTGAAGCTTTCTTT
>TRBV6-5|-|TRBJ2-5|many
CASSYSSGGWETQYF
TGTGCCAGCAGTTACTCGAGTGGGGGGTGGGAGACCCAGTACTTC
>TRBV7-8|-|TRBJ1-6|many
CASSPEDSPLHF
TGTGCCAGCAGTCCCGAAGATTCACCCCTCCACTTT
>TRBV4-1|-|TRBJ2-7|many
CASSQAGGSYEQYF
TGCGCCAGCAGCCAAGCCGGAGGATCCTACGAGCAGTACTTC
>TRBV6-1|TRBD1|TRBJ1-6|-
CASSERAGGDSPLHF
TGTGCCAGCAGTGAAAGGGCAGGGGGTGATTCACCCCTCCACTTT
>TRBV6-2/TRBV6-3|-|TRBJ1-1|many
CASSPEPLTEAFF
TGTGCCAGCAGTCCCGAACCCCTCACTGAAGCTTTCTTT
>TRBV10-1|-|TRBJ2-2|many
CASSGVGFGTGELFF
TGCGCCAGCAGCGGTGTGGGTTTCGGGACCGGGGAGCTGTTTTTT
>TRBV18|-|TRBJ1-1|-
CASSPMGENTEAFF
TGTGCCAGCTCACCTATGGGAGAGAACACTGAAGCTTTCTTT
>TRBV20-1|-|TRBJ1-2|many
CSARERRYTF
TGCAGTGCTAGAGAGAGGAGGTACACCTTC
>TRBV18|-|TRBJ2-7|many
CASSRDASSYEQYF
TGTGCCAGCTCCAGGGACGCGTCGTCCTACGAGCAGTACTTC
>TRBV29-1|-|TRBJ2-2|many
CSAFTIDWANTGELFF
TGCAGCGCATTCACTATCGATTGGGCGAACACCGGGGAGCTGTTTTTT
>TRBV24-1|TRBD1|TRBJ1-5|many
CATSDVGQGNQPQHF
TGTGCCACCAGTGATGTCGGACAGGGGAATCAGCCCCAGCATTTT
>TRBV20-1|-|TRBJ2-5|-
CSASVGGRETQYF
TGCAGTGCTAGCGTAGGGGGACGGGAGACCCAGTACTTC
>TRBV27|-|TRBJ1-5|many
CASMAGGHQPQHF
TGTGCCAGCATGGCGGGCGGACATCAGCCCCAGCATTTT
>TRBV19|TRBD1|TRBJ1-1|-
CASRGTGTTEAFF
TGTGCCAGTAGAGGGACAGGGACCACTGAAGCTTTCTTT
>TRBV3-1|-|TRBJ2-2|-
CASSQVRGAGSGELFF
TGTGCCAGCAGCCAAGTTCGGGGGGCTGGGAGCGGGGAGCTGTTTTTT
>TRBV28|-|TRBJ1-1|many
CASDNRVFASF
TGTGCCAGCGACAATCGGGTGTTTGCTTCCTTT
>TRBV4-3|TRBD2|TRBJ2-7|few
CASSQGEIAGEQSYEQYF
TGCGCCAGCAGCCAAGGTGAAATAGCGGGGGAGCAATCCTACGAGCAGTACTTC
>TRBV6-5|-|TRBJ2-2|many
CASSYPRGRDFGELFF
TGTGCCAGCAGTTATCCCCGGGGACGGGACTTCGGGGAGCTGTTTTTT
>TRBV4-1|TRBD1|TRBJ1-2|many
CASSQQPGQGYGYTF
TGCGCCAGCAGCCAACAACCGGGACAGGGCTATGGCTACACCTTC
>TRBV12-3/TRBV12-4|-|TRBJ2-4|many
CASRAQGGLLAKNIQYF
TGTGCCAGCAGGGCACAGGGGGGGCTTTTAGCCAAAAACATTCAGTACTTC
>TRBV6-1|-|TRBJ2-7|-
CASRLTEEGYEQYF
TGTGCCAGCAGACTGACGGAGGAAGGCTACGAGCAGTACTTC
>TRBV6-2/TRBV6-3|TRBD1|TRBJ2-7|many
CASSSFVGTGGRTYEQYF
TGTGCCAGCAGTTCGTTCGTCGGGACAGGGGGCCGAACCTACGAGCAGTACTTC
>TRBV6-5|-|TRBJ1-1|many
CASTRGTEAFF
TGTGCCAGCACTAGGGGGACAGAAGCTTTCTTT
>TRBV4-2|-|TRBJ1-5|many
CASSQAGARNQPQHF
TGTGCCAGCAGCCAAGCTGGGGCGCGCAATCAGCCCCAGCATTTT
>TRBV25-1|-|TRBJ1-2|many
CASSDPGRSYGYTF
TGTGCCAGCAGTGACCCGGGACGTAGCTATGGCTACACCTTC
>TRBV28|TRBD1|TRBJ2-7|many
CASSLGTGYYEQYF
TGTGCCAGCAGTTTAGGGACAGGGTACTACGAGCAGTACTTC